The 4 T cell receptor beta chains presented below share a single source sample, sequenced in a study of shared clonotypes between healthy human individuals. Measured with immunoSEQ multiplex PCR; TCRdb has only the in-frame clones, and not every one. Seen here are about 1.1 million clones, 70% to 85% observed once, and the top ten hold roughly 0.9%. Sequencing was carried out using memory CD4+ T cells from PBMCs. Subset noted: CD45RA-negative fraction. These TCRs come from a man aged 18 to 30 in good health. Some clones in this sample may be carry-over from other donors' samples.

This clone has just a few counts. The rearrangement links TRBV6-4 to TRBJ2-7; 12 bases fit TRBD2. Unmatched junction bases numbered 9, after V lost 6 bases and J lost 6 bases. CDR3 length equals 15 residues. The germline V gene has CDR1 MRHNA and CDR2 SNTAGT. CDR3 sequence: CASRAWASGRGEQYF. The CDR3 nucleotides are TGTGCCAGCAGGGCTTGGGCTAGCGGGAGGGGCGAGCAGTACTTC.

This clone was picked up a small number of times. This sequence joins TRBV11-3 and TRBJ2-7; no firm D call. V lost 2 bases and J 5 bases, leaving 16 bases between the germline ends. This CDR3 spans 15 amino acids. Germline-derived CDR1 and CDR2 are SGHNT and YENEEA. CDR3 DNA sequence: TGTGCCAGCAGCTTAATGCGGCTGCCCGTAGACGAGCAGTACTTC. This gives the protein CASSLMRLPVDEQYF.

The CDR3 loop reads CASSLEQSTEAFF. CDR3 DNA sequence: TGTGCCAGCAGCTTAGAACAATCCACTGAAGCTTTCTTT. The chain carries TRBV7-2 and TRBJ1-1, with D unclear. The germline CDR1 and CDR2 sequences are SGHTA and FQGNSA. Trimming cost V 1 base and J 4 bases, with 7 bases left between them. The CDR3 is 13 amino acids.

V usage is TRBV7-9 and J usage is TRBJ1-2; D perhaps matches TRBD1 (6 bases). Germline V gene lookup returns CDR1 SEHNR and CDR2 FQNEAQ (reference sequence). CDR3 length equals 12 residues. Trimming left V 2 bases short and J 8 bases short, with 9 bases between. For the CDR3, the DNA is TGTGCCAGCAGCTTATCAGGGGCGGGCTACACCTTC. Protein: CASSLSGAGYTF.